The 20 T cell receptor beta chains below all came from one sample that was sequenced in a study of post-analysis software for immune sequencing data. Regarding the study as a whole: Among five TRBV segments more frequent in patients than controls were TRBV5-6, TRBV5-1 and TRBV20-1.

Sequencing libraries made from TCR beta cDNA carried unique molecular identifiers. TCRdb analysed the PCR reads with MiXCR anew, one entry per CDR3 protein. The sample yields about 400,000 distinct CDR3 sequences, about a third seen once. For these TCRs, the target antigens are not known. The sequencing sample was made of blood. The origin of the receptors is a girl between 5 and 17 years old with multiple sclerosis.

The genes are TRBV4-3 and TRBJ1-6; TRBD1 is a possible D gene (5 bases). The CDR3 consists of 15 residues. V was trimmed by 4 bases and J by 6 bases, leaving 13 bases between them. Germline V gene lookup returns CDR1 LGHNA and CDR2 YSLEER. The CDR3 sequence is CASSPRGTLNSPLHF. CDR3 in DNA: TGCGCCAGCAGCCCCCGCGGGACCCTTAATTCACCCCTCCACTTT.

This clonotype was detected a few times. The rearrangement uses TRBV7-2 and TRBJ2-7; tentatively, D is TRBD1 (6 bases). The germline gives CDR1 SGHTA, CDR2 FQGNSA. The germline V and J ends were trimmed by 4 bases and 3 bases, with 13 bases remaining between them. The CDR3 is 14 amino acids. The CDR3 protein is CASSSDSRHYEQYF. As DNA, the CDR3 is TGTGCCAGCAGCTCGGACAGTCGGCACTACGAGCAGTACTTC.

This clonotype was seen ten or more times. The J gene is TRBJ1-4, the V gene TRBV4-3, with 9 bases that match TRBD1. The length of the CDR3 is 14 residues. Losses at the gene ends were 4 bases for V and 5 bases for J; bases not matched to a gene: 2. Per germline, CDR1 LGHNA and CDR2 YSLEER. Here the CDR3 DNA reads TGCGCCAGCAGCCCCGACAGGGGGAATGAAAAACTGTTTTTT. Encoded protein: CASSPDRGNEKLFF.

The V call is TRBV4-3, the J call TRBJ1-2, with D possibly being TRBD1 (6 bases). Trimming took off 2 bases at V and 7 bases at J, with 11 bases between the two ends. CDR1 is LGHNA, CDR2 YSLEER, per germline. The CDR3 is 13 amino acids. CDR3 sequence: CASSQTQGSGYTF. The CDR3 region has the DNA TGCGCCAGCAGCCAAACACAGGGATCTGGCTACACCTTC.

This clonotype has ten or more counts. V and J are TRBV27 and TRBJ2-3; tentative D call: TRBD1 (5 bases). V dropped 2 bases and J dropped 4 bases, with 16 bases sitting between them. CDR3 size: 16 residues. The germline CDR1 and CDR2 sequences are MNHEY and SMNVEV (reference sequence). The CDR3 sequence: CASSLQGPVHADTQYF. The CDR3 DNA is TGTGCCAGCAGTTTACAGGGCCCGGTCCATGCAGATACGCAGTATTTT.

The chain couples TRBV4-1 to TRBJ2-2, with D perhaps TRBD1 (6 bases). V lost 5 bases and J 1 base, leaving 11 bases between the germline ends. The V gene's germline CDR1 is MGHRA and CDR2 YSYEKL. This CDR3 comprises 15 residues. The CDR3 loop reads CASSSPGQNTGELFF. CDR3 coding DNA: TGCGCCAGCAGCTCGCCGGGACAGAACACCGGGGAGCTGTTTTTT.

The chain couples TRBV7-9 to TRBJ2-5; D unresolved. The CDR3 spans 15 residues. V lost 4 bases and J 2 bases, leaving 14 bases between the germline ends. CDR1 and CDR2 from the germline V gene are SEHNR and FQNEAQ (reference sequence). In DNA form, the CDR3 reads TGTGCCAGCAGCTCATCGCTTGGGTCGCAAGAGACCCAGTACTTC. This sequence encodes CASSSSLGSQETQYF.

CDR3 region: CASSPTPGTADYEQYF. The CDR3, as DNA: TGTGCCAGCAGCCCTACCCCCGGGACAGCAGACTACGAGCAGTACTTC. The chain carries TRBV9 and TRBJ2-7, with 7 positions matching TRBD1. V gave up 4 bases and J gave up 3 bases; unmatched junction bases: 13. In germline, CDR1 is SGDLS, CDR2 YYNGEE. CDR3 length: 16 amino acids.

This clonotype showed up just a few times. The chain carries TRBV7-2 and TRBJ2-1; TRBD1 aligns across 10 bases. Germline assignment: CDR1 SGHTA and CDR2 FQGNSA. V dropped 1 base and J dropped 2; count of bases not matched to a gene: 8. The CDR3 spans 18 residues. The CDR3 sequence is CASSLDITGQGAYNEQFF. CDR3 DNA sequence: TGTGCCAGCAGCTTAGATATAACCGGACAGGGGGCCTACAATGAGCAGTTCTTC.

CDR3 nucleotide sequence: TGTGCCAGCCTGGATGACAGGGACTATGGCTACACCTTC. This translates into CASLDDRDYGYTF. The rearrangement links TRBV18 to TRBJ1-2, with TRBD1 matching over 7 bases. V lost 8 bases and J lost 3; bases outside the gene matches: 6. The CDR3 totals 13 residues. The germline V gene encodes CDR1 KGHSH and CDR2 LQKENI. Together with reference TRBV18 and TRBJ1-2, the CDR3 gives the full variable domain: NAGVMQNPRHLVRRRGQEARLRCSPMKGHSHVYWYRQLPEEGLKFMVYLQKENIIDESGMPKERFSAEFPKEGPSILRIQQVVRGDSAAYFCASLDDRDYGYTFGSGTRLTVV.

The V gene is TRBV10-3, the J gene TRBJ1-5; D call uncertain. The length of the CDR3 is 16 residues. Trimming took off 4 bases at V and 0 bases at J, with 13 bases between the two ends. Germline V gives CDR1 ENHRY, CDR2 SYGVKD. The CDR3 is CAISGQEPNSNQPQHF. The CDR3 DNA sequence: TGTGCCATCAGTGGCCAGGAACCAAATAGCAATCAGCCCCAGCATTTT.

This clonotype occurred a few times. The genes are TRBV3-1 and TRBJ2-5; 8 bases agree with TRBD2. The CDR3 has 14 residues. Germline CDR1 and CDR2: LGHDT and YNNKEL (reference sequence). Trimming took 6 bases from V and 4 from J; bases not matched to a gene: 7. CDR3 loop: CASRAVGLGETQYF. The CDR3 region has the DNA TGTGCCAGCAGGGCGGTGGGACTAGGAGAGACCCAGTACTTC.

CDR3 DNA sequence: TGTGCCAGCAGCATCGGGGAGACGGTAACTGAAGCTTTCTTT. It is translated as CASSIGETVTEAFF. This chain connects TRBV5-6 to TRBJ1-1, with no clear D. The CDR3 is 14 residues long. The germline V and J ends were trimmed by 4 bases and 5 bases, with 15 bases remaining between them. Germline CDR1 is SGHDT and CDR2 is YYEEEE.

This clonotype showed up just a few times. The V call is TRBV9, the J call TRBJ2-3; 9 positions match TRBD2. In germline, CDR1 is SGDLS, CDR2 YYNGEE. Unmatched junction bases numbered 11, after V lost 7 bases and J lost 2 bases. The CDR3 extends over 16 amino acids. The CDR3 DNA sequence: TGTGCCAGCGGGGCGGGGGGGGCCAGCCCCACAGATACGCAGTATTTT. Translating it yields CASGAGGASPTDTQYF.

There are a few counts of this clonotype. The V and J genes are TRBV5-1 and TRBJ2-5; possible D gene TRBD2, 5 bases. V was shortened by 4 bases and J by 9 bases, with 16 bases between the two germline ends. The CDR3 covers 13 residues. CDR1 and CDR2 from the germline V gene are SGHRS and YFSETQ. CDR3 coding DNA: TGCGCCAGCAGCCGGACTGGGGATAGGGCCCAGTACTTC. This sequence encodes CASSRTGDRAQYF.

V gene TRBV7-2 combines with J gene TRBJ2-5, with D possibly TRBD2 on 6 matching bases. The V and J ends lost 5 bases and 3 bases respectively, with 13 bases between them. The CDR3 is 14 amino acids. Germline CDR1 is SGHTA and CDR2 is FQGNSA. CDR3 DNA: TGTGCCAGCAGCCGTAGTAGCGGTAAAGAGACCCAGTACTTC. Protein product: CASSRSSGKETQYF.

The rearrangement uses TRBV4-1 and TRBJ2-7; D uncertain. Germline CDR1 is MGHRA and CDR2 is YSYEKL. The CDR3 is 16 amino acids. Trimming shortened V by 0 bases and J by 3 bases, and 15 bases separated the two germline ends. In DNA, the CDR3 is TGCGCCAGCAGCCAAGACCCCCCGGGTCCTCTCTACGAGCAGTACTTC. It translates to CASSQDPPGPLYEQYF.

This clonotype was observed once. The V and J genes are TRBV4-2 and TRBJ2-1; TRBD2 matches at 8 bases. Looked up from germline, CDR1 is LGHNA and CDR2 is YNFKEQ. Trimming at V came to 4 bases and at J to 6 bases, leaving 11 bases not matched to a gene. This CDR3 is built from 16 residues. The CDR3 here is CASSPRAGGPINEQFF. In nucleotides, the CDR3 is TGTGCCAGCAGCCCAAGGGCGGGGGGTCCGATCAATGAGCAGTTCTTC.

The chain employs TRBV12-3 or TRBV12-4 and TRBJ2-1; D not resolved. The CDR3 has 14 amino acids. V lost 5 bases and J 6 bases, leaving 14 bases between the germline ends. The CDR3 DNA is TGTGCCAGCAGTCCCGAGGTGGTGACCAATGAGCAGTTCTTC. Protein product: CASSPEVVTNEQFF.

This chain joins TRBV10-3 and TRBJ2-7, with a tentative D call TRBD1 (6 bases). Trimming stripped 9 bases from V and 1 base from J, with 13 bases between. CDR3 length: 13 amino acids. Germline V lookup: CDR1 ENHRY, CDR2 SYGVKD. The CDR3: CAIAGDTSYEQYF. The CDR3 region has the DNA TGTGCCATAGCTGGGGACACTTCCTACGAGCAGTACTTC.